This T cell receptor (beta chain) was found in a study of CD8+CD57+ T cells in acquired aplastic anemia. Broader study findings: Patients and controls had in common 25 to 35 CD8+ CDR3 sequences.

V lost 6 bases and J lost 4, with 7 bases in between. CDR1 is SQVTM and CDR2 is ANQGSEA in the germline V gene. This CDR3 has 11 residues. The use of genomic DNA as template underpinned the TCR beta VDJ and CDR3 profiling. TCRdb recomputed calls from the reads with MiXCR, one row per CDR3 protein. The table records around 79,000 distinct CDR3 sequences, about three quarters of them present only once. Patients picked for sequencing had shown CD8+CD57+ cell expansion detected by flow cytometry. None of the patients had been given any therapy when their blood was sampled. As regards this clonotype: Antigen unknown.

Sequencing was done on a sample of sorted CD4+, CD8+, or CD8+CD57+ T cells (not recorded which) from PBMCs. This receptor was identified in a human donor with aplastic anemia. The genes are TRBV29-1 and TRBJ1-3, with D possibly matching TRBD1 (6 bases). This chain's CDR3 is CSVGTGNTIYF. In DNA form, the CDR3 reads TGCAGCGTAGGGACAGGAAACACCATATATTTT.